Shown below are 7 T cell receptor beta chains from a single sample sequenced in a study of OX40 agonist ivuxolimab in advanced cancers. Data came from immunoSEQ multiplex PCR; TCRdb stores just in-frame clones and leaves some out. This sample has about 32,000 clones, with approximately 89% found just once. Sequences were derived from CD4+ or CD8+ T cells sorted from blood, sampled in a trial of the OX40 agonist ivuxolimab. Receptors were obtained from an adult with an advanced solid tumor such as melanoma, head and neck, liver or kidney cancer.

V and J are TRBV29-1 and TRBJ2-7, with D unclear. Deletions cut 6 bases from V and 3 bases from J, with 9 bases between. The CDR3 length is 11 residues. Per the germline V gene, CDR1 is SQVTM and CDR2 is ANQGSEA. The DNA of the CDR3 is TGCAGCGTCTTACTTAACTACGAGCAGTACTTC. The encoded protein is CSVLLNYEQYF.

V and J are TRBV2 and TRBJ2-7; D gene uncertain. The germline gives CDR1 SNHLY, CDR2 FYNNEI. With 8 bases removed from V and 2 bases from J, the gap between germline ends came to 10 bases. The CDR3 is 12 residues long. CDR3 region: CASRHPTYEQYF. Here the CDR3 DNA reads TGTGCCAGCCGACACCCAACCTACGAGCAGTACTTC.

The V call is TRBV19, the J call TRBJ2-7; D assignment may be TRBD1 or TRBD2 (5 bases each). Looked up from germline, CDR1 is LNHDA and CDR2 is SQIVND (reference sequence). V was shortened by 6 bases and J by 0 bases, with 15 bases between the two germline ends. The CDR3 covers 15 residues. CDR3 bases: TGTGCCAGTAGACCGGGACCTTCGAGCTCCTACGAGCAGTACTTC. It specifies CASRPGPSSSYEQYF.

This chain joins TRBV9 and TRBJ2-3, with 8 bases that match TRBD2. V lost 0 bases, J lost 0 bases, and 3 bases stayed unmatched. CDR1 is SGDLS, CDR2 YYNGEE, per germline. The CDR3 consists of 16 residues. This CDR3 is CASSVEASGSTDTQYF. The CDR3 DNA sequence: TGTGCCAGCAGCGTAGAGGCTAGCGGGAGCACAGATACGCAGTATTTT.

The chain is built from TRBV19 and TRBJ1-1; TRBD1 might be the D (5 bases). CDR3 size: 14 residues. Germline V gene sequence: CDR1 LNHDA, CDR2 SQIVND (reference sequence). Trimming took 5 bases from V and 1 from J, leaving 11 bases between them. The CDR3 DNA follows: TGTGCCAGTAGTCCCGGGGGGGGGAACACTGAAGCTTTCTTT. As protein: CASSPGGGNTEAFF. Supplemented by reference TRBV19 and TRBJ1-1, the full variable domain reads DGGITQSPKYLFRKEGQNVTLSCEQNLNHDAMYWYRQDPGQGLRLIYYSQIVNDFQKGDIAEGYSVSREKKESFPLTVTSAQKNPTAFYLCASSPGGGNTEAFFGQGTRLTVV.

J is TRBJ2-7 and V is TRBV7-6, with D unresolved. The V and J ends lost 4 bases and 7 bases respectively, with 8 bases between them. Per the germline V gene, CDR1 is SGHVS and CDR2 is FNYEAQ. The CDR3 is 11 residues long. This CDR3 is CASSSGLEQYF. The CDR3 nucleotides read TGTGCCAGCAGCTCCGGGTTGGAGCAGTACTTC.

The rearrangement joins TRBV5-4 to TRBJ1-3; D is unresolved. Trimming removed 0 bases from V and 0 bases from J, with 4 bases in between. CDR3 length equals 14 residues. CDR1 SGHNT and CDR2 YYREEE come from the germline V gene (reference sequence). The CDR3 DNA is TGTGCCAGCAGCTTGGCAGTCTCTGGAAACACCATATATTTT. The encoded protein is CASSLAVSGNTIYF.